The 22 T cell receptor beta chains in this list originate from one sample, sequenced in a study of spatial heterogeneity in lung cancer. Time point described: sample taken at primary tumor resection. TCRs were sequenced from unsorted whole RNA of tumor, nontumor lung or PBMC. A single record per CDR3 protein comes from TCRdb applying MiXCR to the 5' RACE reads. Here the sample spans roughly 25,000 distinct CDR3 sequences, under 8% being singletons. The sequences come from PBMCs, collected at surgery. All receptors derive from a male donor with early-stage non-small cell lung cancer.

CDR3 residues: CASSLIRDSPYNEQFF. The CDR3 bases are TGTGCCAGCAGTTTAATCCGGGACAGCCCCTACAATGAGCAGTTCTTC. The genes are TRBV28 and TRBJ2-1, with 7 bases lining up with TRBD1. J gave up 2 bases and V 2 bases, and 6 bases lay outside the gene matches. The CDR3 is made up of 16 amino acids. Germline CDR1 and CDR2: MDHEN and SYDVKM.

There are many counts of this clonotype. The gene calls are TRBV28 and TRBJ1-2; 7 bases match TRBD1. CDR1 and CDR2 (germline): MDHEN, SYDVKM. Germline trimming cut 5 bases from V and 5 bases from J; bases unmatched to any gene: 17. The CDR3 has 17 residues. Here the CDR3 reads CASSSSRTGSLVYGYTF. Written as DNA, the CDR3 is TGTGCCAGCAGTAGCTCTAGGACAGGCTCGTTAGTATATGGCTACACCTTC.

This clonotype came up many times. This rearrangement joins TRBV12-3 or TRBV12-4 to TRBJ1-5, with 7 positions matching TRBD1. V shed 5 bases and J 5 bases; nucleotides not matched to a gene: 9. The CDR3 totals 15 residues. DNA for the CDR3: TGTGCCAGCAGTCCCTTAGGGGGCGGATATCAGCCCCAGCATTTT. Its translation is CASSPLGGGYQPQHF.

There are many counts of this clonotype. The rearrangement joins TRBV5-1 to TRBJ2-1, with a tentative D call TRBD2 (6 bases). The CDR3 covers 15 residues. Germline-derived CDR1 and CDR2 are SGHRS and YFSETQ. The ends were cut back, 8 bases at V and 6 bases at J, with 21 bases in the middle. CDR3 in amino acids: CASKPRERLSNEQFF. CDR3 DNA sequence: TGCGCCAGTAAACCACGGGAGAGGTTGAGCAATGAGCAGTTCTTC.

V is TRBV11-2 and J is TRBJ2-7; the D gene is possibly TRBD1 (5 bases). CDR3 length equals 13 residues. V was trimmed by 5 bases and J by 5 bases, leaving 13 bases between them. CDR1 SGHAT and CDR2 FQNNGV come from the germline V gene. CDR3 region: CASSLPQGDEQYF. CDR3 nucleotide sequence: TGTGCCAGCAGCCTCCCGCAGGGTGACGAGCAGTACTTC.

V gene TRBV20-1 combines with J gene TRBJ2-5, with TRBD2 matching 7 bases. The J segment lost 2 bases and the V segment lost 4 bases, leaving 7 bases of the junction unmatched. The CDR3 totals 14 residues. Germline lookup yields CDR1 DFQATT and CDR2 SNEGSKA (reference sequence). CDR3 amino acids: CSATHGGSQETQYF. In DNA, the CDR3 is TGCAGTGCTACCCATGGCGGGAGTCAAGAGACCCAGTACTTC.

The sample holds many counts of this clonotype. The chain's CDR3 is CASSYRTGGVKYEQYF. CDR3 in DNA: TGTGCCAGCAGTTACCGGACAGGGGGCGTGAAATACGAGCAGTACTTC. This chain uses TRBV6-6 with TRBJ2-7, with 11 bases identical to TRBD1. J gave up 4 bases and V 2 bases, and 7 bases lay outside the gene matches. The germline gives CDR1 MNHNY, CDR2 SVGAGI (reference sequence). CDR3 size: 16 residues.

V gene TRBV5-6 combines with J gene TRBJ2-3, with TRBD2 identical over 11 bases. Losses at the gene ends were 5 bases for V and 0 bases for J; bases not matched to a gene: 8. CDR1 SGHDT and CDR2 YYEEEE come from the germline V gene. The CDR3 contains 17 residues. The CDR3 is CASSFSGRGPSTDTQYF. For the CDR3, the DNA is TGTGCCAGCAGTTTTAGCGGGAGGGGACCTAGCACAGATACGCAGTATTTT.

This clonotype was recorded a few times. The chain links TRBV5-5 to TRBJ2-3; 12 bases are a match to TRBD2. The CDR3 sequence is 21 residues long. CDR1 and CDR2 (germline): SGHKS, YYEKEE (reference sequence). Trimming took 0 bases from V and 2 from J; bases not matched to a gene: 16. CDR3 coding DNA: TGTGCCAGCAGCTTGGCTCCCGGTCTAGCGGGAGGGCAAACCAACACAGATACGCAGTATTTT. It specifies CASSLAPGLAGGQTNTDTQYF.

The rearrangement links TRBV28 to TRBJ1-2; TRBD1 might be the D (5 bases). This CDR3 has 14 amino acids. V lost 1 base, J lost 4 bases, and 10 bases lay in between. Germline-derived CDR1 and CDR2 are MDHEN and SYDVKM. For the CDR3, the DNA is TGTGCCAGCAGTTTATCCAGGGCTTTCTATGGCTACACCTTC. Encoded protein: CASSLSRAFYGYTF.

This clonotype has at least ten counts. The chain joins TRBV4-2 to TRBJ2-1; maybe TRBD2 (5 bases). The CDR3 has 16 residues. Per the germline V gene, CDR1 is LGHNA and CDR2 is YNFKEQ. Trimming pared 0 bases from V and 1 base from J, leaving 10 bases between. In DNA form, the CDR3 reads TGTGCCAGCAGCCAAGATTTGGCGGGTTCCTACAATGAGCAGTTCTTC. Amino acids: CASSQDLAGSYNEQFF.

The gene calls are TRBV28 and TRBJ1-5; D gene unclear. CDR1 MDHEN and CDR2 SYDVKM come from the germline V gene. The CDR3 runs to 15 residues. V was cut by 11 bases and J by 3 bases, with 20 bases left in between. The CDR3: CASRRVGEDNQPQHF. The DNA for the CDR3 is TGTGCCTCAAGGAGGGTTGGTGAAGACAATCAGCCCCAGCATTTT.

At least ten counts were recorded for this clonotype. J is TRBJ1-5 and V is TRBV12-3 or TRBV12-4; TRBD1 matches at 7 bases. There are 17 residues in the CDR3. V trimming: 2 bases; J trimming: 1 base; junction bases outside the gene matches: 8. The CDR3 loop is CASSLKGAGISNQPQHF. The CDR3 nucleotides read TGTGCCAGCAGTTTAAAGGGGGCAGGGATAAGCAATCAGCCCCAGCATTTT.

Many counts were recorded for this clonotype. This chain links TRBV13 with TRBJ2-1; the D gene is possibly TRBD2 (6 bases). Deletions cut 5 bases from V and 8 bases from J, with 13 bases between. The CDR3 loop spans 13 amino acids. Germline V gives CDR1 PRHDT, CDR2 FYEKMQ (reference sequence). The CDR3 reads CASSRRARDEQFF. In DNA, the CDR3 is TGTGCCAGCAGCCGGAGGGCCAGGGATGAGCAGTTCTTC.

This clonotype was recorded at least ten times. V gene TRBV12-3 or TRBV12-4 combines with J gene TRBJ2-2; 9 bases line up with TRBD1. V gave up 6 bases and J gave up 4 bases; unmatched junction bases: 6. The CDR3 is 15 residues long. This CDR3 is CASSPGTGFTGELFF. CDR3 bases: TGTGCCAGCAGCCCCGGGACAGGGTTCACCGGGGAGCTGTTTTTT.

For the CDR3, the DNA is TGTGCCAGCAGCTCGCCTTTTCAGGGATCCAATGAGCAGTTCTTC. Translation gives CASSSPFQGSNEQFF. The V gene is TRBV7-2, the J gene TRBJ2-1; TRBD1 might be the D (5 bases). The CDR3 runs to 15 residues. The germline V gene encodes CDR1 SGHTA and CDR2 FQGNSA. Trimming left V 4 bases short and J 6 bases short, with 16 bases between.

CDR3: CASSLIGGANIQYF. CDR3 DNA: TGCGCCAGCAGCCTCATAGGGGGCGCAAACATTCAGTACTTC. The chain carries TRBV4-1 and TRBJ2-4; 7 bases agree with TRBD1. J lost 6 bases, V lost 4 bases, and 6 bases had no gene match. Germline-derived CDR1 and CDR2 are MGHRA and YSYEKL. The length of the CDR3 is 14 residues.

This clonotype was observed at least ten times. This chain connects TRBV4-2 to TRBJ2-7; the match to TRBD2 covers 8 bases. V lost 4 bases to trimming and J lost 3 bases; unmatched junction nucleotides: 11. This CDR3 comprises 16 residues. CDR1 is LGHNA, CDR2 YNFKEQ, per germline. In DNA, the CDR3 is TGTGCCAGCAGCCCAGACTCGTCGGGGGGGATCTACGAGCAGTACTTC. Translation gives CASSPDSSGGIYEQYF.

In its sample, this clonotype was seen many times. Here the CDR3 reads CASWHGGAVRETQYF. CDR3 nucleotide sequence: TGTGCCTCCTGGCATGGGGGGGCGGTTCGAGAGACCCAGTACTTC. The chain joins TRBV2 to TRBJ2-5, with D tentatively TRBD2 (7 bases). The germline CDR1 and CDR2 sequences are SNHLY and FYNNEI. V was clipped by 11 bases and J by 4 bases, with 23 bases between them. The CDR3 spans 15 residues. Using reference TRBV2 and TRBJ2-5 for the parts outside the CDR3, the full variable domain is EPEVTQTPSHQVTQMGQEVILRCVPISNHLYFYWYRQILGQKVEFLVSFYNNEISEKSEIFDDQFSVERPDGSNFTLKIRSTKLEDSAMYFCASWHGGAVRETQYFGPGTRLLVL.

This clonotype was counted between two and nine times. The chain links TRBV24-1 to TRBJ1-5; D is unresolved. CDR1 and CDR2 from the germline V gene are KGHDR and SFDVKD. V shed 4 bases and J shed 0 bases, with 6 bases lying between them. This CDR3 has 14 residues. CDR3 residues: CATSEPYSNQPQHF. DNA of the CDR3: TGTGCCACCAGTGAGCCGTATAGCAATCAGCCCCAGCATTTT.

This clonotype was seen a handful of times. The V and J genes are TRBV7-9 and TRBJ1-4; D gene uncertain. V was clipped by 0 bases and J by 12 bases, with 11 bases between them. Germline values: CDR1 SEHNR, CDR2 FQNEAQ (reference sequence). The CDR3 is 13 residues long. The CDR3 bases are TGTGCCAGCAGCTTAGCGGCAGGCAGGCAACTGTTTTTT. It codes for CASSLAAGRQLFF.

This clonotype came up many times. The chain employs TRBV20-1 and TRBJ2-1; possibly TRBD2 for D (6 bases). The CDR3 consists of 14 residues. The germline V gene has CDR1 DFQATT and CDR2 SNEGSKA (reference sequence). With 6 bases removed from V and 8 bases from J, the gap between germline ends came to 20 bases. The CDR3 DNA follows: TGCAGTGCCCCTCAACGGGGAGGTTGGGATGAGCAGTTCTTC. This encodes CSAPQRGGWDEQFF.